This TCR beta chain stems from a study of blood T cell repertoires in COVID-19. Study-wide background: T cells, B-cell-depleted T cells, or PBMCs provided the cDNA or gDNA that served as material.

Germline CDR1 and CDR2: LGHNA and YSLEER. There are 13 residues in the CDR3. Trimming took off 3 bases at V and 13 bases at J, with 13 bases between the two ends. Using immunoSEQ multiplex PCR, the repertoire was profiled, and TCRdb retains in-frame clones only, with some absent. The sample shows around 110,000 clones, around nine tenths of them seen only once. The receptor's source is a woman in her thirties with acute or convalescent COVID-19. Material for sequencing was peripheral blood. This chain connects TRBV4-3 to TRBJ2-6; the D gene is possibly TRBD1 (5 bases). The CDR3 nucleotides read TGCGCCAGCAGCCAGGGGATCCAGGGAGTCCTGACTTTC. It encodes CASSQGIQGVLTF.